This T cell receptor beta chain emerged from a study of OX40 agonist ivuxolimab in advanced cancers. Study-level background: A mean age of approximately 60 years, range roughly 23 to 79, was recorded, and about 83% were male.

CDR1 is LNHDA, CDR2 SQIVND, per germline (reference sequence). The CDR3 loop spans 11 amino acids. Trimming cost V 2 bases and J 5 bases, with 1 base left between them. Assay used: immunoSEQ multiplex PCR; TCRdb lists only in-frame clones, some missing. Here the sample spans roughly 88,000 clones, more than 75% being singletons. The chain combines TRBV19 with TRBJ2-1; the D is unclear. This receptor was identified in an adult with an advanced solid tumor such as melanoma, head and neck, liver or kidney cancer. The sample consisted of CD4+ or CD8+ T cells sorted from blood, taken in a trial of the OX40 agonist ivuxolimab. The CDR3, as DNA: TGTGCCAGTAGTATACACAATGAGCAGTTCTTC. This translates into CASSIHNEQFF.